The present T cell receptor beta chain was sequenced within a study of T cell clonality in common variable immunodeficiency. The table came from immunoSEQ multiplex PCR; TCRdb's copy has only in-frame clones and leaves some out. The sample contains 40,000 to 45,000 clones, none occurring once; approximately 0.71% lies in the top ten. Study results and limitations: Compared with healthy controls, CVID subjects showed increased TCRbeta clonality, mostly in about a third. Links between repertoire features and CVID complications were heterogeneity-limited. In common variable immunodeficiency, TCR beta chains reportedly carried fewer deletions and N-nucleotide insertions.

A word on this clone: What it recognizes is unknown. The read gets to within 3 residues of the CDR3 end, and the germline J gene fills in the rest.

Germline CDR1 SGHTA, CDR2 FQGTGA. The CDR3 is 14 amino acids. V dropped 5 bases and J dropped 2 bases, with 11 bases sitting between them. The receptor was isolated from a person aged 18 to 75 in good health. The chain uses TRBV7-3 and TRBJ2-3; no definite D call. Specimen: peripheral blood mononuclear cells. CDR3 sequence reads: CASSRLGATDTQYF. The CDR3 bases that were read are TGTGCCAGCAGCAGACTCGGAGCCACAGATACG.